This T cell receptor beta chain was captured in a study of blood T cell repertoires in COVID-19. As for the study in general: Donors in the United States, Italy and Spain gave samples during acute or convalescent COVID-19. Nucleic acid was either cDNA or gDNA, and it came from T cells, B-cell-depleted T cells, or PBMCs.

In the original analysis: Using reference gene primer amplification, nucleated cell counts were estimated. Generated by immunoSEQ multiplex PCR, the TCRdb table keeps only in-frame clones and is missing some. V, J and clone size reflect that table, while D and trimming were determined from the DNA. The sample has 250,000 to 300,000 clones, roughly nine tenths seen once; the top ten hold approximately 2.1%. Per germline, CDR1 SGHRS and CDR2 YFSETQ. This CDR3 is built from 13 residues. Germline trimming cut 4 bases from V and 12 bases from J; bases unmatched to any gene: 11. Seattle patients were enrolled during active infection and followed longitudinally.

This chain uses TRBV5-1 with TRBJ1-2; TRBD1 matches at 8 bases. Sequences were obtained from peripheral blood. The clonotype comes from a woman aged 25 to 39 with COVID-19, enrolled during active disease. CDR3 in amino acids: CASSEGGQDRDTF. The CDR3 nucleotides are TGCGCCAGCAGCGAGGGGGGCCAGGACAGGGACACCTTC.